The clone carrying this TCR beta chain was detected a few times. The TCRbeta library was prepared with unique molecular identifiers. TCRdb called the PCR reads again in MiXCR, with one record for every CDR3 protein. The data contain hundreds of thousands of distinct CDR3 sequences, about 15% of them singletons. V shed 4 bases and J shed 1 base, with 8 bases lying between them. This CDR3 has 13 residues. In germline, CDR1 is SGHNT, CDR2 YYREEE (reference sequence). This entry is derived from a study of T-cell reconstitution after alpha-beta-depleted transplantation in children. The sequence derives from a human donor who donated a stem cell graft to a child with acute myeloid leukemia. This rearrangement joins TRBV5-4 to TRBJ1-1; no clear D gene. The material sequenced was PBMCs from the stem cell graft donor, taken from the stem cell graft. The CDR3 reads CASSAPENTEAFF. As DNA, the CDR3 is TGTGCCAGCAGCGCACCTGAGAACACTGAAGCTTTCTTT.